The present T cell receptor beta chain was sequenced within a study of blood T cell repertoires in COVID-19. At the level of the study: COVID-19 samples collected from the United States, Italy and Spain covered acute and convalescent phases. T cells, B-cell-depleted T cells, or PBMCs supplied cDNA or gDNA.

Study processing details: Amplification of reference gene primers was used by the study to estimate nucleated cell counts. Using immunoSEQ multiplex PCR, the repertoire was profiled, and TCRdb retains in-frame clones only, with some absent. V, J and clone size were drawn from that table, and D and trimming were deduced from the DNA. The sample contains about 400,000 clones, 89% of which appear only once. The CDR3 length is 13 residues. The germline V and J ends were trimmed by 5 bases and 4 bases, with 9 bases remaining between them. CDR1 SGHVS and CDR2 FQNEAQ come from the germline V gene. Of note for this clone: The sample has other DNA sequences that encode this CDR3 too.

The chain is built from TRBV7-8 and TRBJ1-5; D call uncertain. The sequence came from a man aged 40-50 years with acute or convalescent COVID-19. The material sequenced was peripheral blood. CDR3 sequence reads: CASSPGRNQPQHF. DNA for the CDR3: TGTGCCAGCAGCCCGGGAAGGAATCAGCCCCAGCATTTT.